This T cell receptor (beta chain) stems from a study of CD4 T cells in relation to SARS-CoV-2 and coronaviruses. Points from the study as a whole: Culture-expanded clones reflect memory recall rather than primary priming during culture. No donor gave both pre-pandemic and post-infection samples. The cross-reactivity analysis covered only spike protein, not other viral proteins.

For approximately eleven days, roughly 100,000 sorted CD4+ cells grew with T cell-depleted PBMCs and CEF. With regard to this clone: Its antigen is still unknown.

Libraries were prepared by immunoSEQ multiplex PCR; TCRdb keeps only in-frame clonotypes and omits some of them. The top ten hold 5.5% to 7% of the sample, which has about 40,000 clones, roughly 80% seen once. J was trimmed by 4 bases and V by 4 bases; bases with no gene match: 20. In germline, CDR1 is SGDLS, CDR2 YYNGEE. The CDR3 spans 20 residues. The rearrangement links TRBV9 to TRBJ2-6, with 7 bases fitting TRBD2. The TCR comes from an adult with COVID-19. The specimen sequenced was naive CD4+ T cells from PBMCs, cultured in vitro. Subset reported: naive CD4+ T cells isolated by negative enrichment. The DNA for the CDR3 is TGTGCCAGCAGCCACCCTAGCGGTACCCTTCTGAGGGAAGGGGCCAACGTCCTGACTTTC. It encodes CASSHPSGTLLREGANVLTF.